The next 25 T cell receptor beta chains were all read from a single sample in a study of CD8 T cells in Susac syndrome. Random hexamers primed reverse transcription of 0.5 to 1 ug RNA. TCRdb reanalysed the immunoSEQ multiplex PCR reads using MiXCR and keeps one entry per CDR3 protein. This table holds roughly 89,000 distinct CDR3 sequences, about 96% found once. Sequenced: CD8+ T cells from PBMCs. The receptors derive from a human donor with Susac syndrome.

The CDR3 region has the DNA TGTGCCAGCAGTTTACCCGATTCACCCCTCCACTTT. Translating gives CASSLPDSPLHF. The chain combines TRBV27 with TRBJ1-6; D uncertain. The CDR3 has 12 residues. Trimming left V 2 bases short and J 8 bases short, with 4 bases between. Germline V gene lookup returns CDR1 MNHEY and CDR2 SMNVEV (reference sequence).

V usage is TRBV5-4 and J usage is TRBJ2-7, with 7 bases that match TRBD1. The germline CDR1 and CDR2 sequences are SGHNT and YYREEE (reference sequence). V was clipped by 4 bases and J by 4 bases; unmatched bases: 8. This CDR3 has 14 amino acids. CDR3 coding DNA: TGTGCCAGCAGCACCGGACAGGATGGGTACGAGCAGTACTTC. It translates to CASSTGQDGYEQYF.

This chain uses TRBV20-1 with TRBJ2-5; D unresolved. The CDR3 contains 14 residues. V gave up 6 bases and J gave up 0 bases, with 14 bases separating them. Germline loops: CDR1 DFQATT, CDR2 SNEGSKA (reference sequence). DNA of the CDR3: TGCAGTGCCTCTGGACCCAGATACCAAGAGACCCAGTACTTC. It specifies CSASGPRYQETQYF.

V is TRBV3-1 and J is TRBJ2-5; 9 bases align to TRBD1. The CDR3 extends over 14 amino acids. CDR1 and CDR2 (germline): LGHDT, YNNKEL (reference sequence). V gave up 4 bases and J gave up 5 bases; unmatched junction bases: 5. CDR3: CASSPRTGVETQYF. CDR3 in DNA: TGTGCCAGCAGCCCTCGGACAGGGGTGGAGACCCAGTACTTC.

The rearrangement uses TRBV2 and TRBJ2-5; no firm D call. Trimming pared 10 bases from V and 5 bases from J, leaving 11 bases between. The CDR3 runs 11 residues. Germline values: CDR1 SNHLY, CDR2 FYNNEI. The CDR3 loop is CATLRSETQYF. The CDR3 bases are TGTGCCACCCTCCGGTCGGAGACCCAGTACTTC.

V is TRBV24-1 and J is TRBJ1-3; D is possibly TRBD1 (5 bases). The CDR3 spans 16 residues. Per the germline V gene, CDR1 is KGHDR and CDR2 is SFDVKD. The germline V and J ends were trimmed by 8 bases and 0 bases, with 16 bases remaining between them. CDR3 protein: CATINQAGNSGNTIYF. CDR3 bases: TGTGCCACCATCAATCAGGCAGGGAACTCTGGAAACACCATATATTTT.

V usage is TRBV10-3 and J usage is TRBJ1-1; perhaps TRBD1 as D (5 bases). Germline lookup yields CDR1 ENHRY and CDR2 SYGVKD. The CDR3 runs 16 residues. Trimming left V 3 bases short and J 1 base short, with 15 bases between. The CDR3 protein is CAISEMGRVGNTEAFF. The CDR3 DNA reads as TGTGCCATCAGTGAAATGGGGCGAGTAGGGAACACTGAAGCTTTCTTT.

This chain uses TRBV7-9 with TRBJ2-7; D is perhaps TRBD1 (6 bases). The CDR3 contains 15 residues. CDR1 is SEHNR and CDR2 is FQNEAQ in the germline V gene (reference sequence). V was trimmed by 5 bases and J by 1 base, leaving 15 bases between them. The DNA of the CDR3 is TGTGCCAGCAGCCATATCCGGGACACGTCCTACGAGCAGTACTTC. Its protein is CASSHIRDTSYEQYF.

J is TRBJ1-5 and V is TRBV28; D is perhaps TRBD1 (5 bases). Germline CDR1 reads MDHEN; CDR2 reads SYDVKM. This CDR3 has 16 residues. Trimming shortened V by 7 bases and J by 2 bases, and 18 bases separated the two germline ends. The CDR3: CASTPPGLRGNQPQHF. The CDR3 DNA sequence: TGTGCCAGCACCCCCCCGGGACTTCGGGGCAATCAGCCCCAGCATTTT.

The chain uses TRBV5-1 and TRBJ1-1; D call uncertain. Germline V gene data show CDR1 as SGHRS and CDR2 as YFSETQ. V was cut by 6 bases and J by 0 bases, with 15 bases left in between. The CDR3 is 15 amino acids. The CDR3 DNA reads TGCGCCAGCACGTTGGGGAGAATCATGAACACTGAAGCTTTCTTT. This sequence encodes CASTLGRIMNTEAFF.

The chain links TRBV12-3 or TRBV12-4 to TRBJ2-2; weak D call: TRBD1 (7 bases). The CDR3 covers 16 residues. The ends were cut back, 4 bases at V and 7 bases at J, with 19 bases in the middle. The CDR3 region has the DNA TGTGCCAGCAGTTCCGACAGGGCGGGGTCGGTCGGGGAGCTGTTTTTT. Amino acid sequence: CASSSDRAGSVGELFF.

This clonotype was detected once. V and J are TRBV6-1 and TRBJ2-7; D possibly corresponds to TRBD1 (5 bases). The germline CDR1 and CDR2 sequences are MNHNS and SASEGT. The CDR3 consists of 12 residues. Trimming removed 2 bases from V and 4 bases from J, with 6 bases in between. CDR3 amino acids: CASSEQGYEQYF. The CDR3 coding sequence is TGTGCCAGCAGTGAACAGGGTTACGAGCAGTACTTC.

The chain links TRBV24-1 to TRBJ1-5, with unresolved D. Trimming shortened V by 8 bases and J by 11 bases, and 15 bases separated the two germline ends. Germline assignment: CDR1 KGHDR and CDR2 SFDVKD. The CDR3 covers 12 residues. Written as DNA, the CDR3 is TGTGCCACCACAGGACCGGATCGGGCCCAGCATTTT. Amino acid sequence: CATTGPDRAQHF.

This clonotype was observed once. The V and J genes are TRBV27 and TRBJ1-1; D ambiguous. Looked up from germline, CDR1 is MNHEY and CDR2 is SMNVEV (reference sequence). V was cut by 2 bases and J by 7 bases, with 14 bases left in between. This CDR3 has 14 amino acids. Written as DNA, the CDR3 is TGTGCCAGCAGTTTAGGCAGAACTCTCGGTGAAGCTTTCTTT. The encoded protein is CASSLGRTLGEAFF.

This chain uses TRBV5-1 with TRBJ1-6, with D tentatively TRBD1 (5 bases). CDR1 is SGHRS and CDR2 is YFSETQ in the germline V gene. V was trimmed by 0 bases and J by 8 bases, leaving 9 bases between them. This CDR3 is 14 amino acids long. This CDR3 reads CASSLGGTDSPLHF. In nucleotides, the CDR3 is TGCGCCAGCAGCTTGGGAGGGACGGATTCACCCCTCCACTTT.

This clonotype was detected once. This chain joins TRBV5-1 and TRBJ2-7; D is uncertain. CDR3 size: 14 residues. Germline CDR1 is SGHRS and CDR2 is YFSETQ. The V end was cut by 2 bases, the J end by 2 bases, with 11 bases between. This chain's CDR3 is CASSFGQATYEQYF. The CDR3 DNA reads TGCGCCAGCAGCTTCGGCCAGGCGACCTACGAGCAGTACTTC.

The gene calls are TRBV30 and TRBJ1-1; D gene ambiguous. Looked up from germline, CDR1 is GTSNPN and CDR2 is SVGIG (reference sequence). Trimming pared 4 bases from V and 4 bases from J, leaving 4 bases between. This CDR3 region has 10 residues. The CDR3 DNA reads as TGTGCCTGGATGGGCACTGAAGCTTTCTTT. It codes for CAWMGTEAFF.

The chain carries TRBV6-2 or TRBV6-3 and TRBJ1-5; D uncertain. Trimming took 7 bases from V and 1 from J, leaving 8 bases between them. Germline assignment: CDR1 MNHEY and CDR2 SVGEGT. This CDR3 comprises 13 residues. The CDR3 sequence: CASNLWSNQPQHF. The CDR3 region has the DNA TGTGCCAGCAACCTTTGGAGCAATCAGCCCCAGCATTTT.

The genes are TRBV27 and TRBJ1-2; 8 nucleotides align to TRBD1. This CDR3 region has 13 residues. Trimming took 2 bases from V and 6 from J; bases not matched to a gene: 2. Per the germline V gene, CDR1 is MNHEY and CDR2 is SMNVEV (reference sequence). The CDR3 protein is CASSLRQGNGYTF. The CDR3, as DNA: TGTGCCAGCAGTTTAAGACAGGGGAATGGCTACACCTTC.

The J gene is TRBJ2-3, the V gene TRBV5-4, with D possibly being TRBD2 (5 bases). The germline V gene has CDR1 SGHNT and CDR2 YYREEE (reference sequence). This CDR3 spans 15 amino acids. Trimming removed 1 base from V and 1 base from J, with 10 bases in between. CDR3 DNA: TGTGCCAGCAGCTTGCCTAGCACAGGCACAGATACGCAGTATTTT. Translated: CASSLPSTGTDTQYF.

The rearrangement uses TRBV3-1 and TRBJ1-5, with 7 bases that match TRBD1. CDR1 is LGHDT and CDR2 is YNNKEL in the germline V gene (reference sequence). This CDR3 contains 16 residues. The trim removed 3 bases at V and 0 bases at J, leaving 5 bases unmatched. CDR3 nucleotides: TGTGCCAGCAGCCAGGGGACAGCGTATAGCAATCAGCCCCAGCATTTT. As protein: CASSQGTAYSNQPQHF.

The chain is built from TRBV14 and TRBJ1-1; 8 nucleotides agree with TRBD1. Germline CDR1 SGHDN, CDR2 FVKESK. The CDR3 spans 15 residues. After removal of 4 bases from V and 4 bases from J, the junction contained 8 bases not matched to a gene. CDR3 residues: CASSPFMQGATEAFF. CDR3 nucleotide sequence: TGTGCCAGCAGCCCCTTCATGCAGGGGGCCACTGAAGCTTTCTTT.

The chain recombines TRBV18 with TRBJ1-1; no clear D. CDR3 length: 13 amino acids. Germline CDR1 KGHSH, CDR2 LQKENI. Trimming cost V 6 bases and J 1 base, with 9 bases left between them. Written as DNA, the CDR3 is TGTGCCAGCTCCCCGGACCCGAACACTGAAGCTTTCTTT. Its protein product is CASSPDPNTEAFF.

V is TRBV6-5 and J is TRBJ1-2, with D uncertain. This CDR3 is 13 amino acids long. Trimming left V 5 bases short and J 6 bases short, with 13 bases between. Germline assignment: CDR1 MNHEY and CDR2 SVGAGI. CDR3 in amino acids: CASSDGGPHGYTF. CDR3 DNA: TGTGCCAGCAGTGACGGAGGGCCCCATGGCTACACCTTC.

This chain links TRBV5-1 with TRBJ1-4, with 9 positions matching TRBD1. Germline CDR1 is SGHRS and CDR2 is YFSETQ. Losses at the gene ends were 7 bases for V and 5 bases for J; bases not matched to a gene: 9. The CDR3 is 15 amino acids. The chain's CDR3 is CASPRDRDWNEKLFF. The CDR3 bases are TGCGCCAGCCCGAGGGACAGGGACTGGAATGAAAAACTGTTTTTT.